Listed here are 32 T cell receptor beta chains from one sample, sequenced in a study of cytomegalovirus exposure and HLA in healthy donors. Primers for the PCR totalled 60 Vbeta and 13 Jbeta. Clones were sequenced by immunoSEQ multiplex PCR, and TCRdb holds only the in-frame ones, with some missing. The table shows approximately 200,000 clones, with about 75% occurring only once. Material for sequencing was PBMCs. All receptors derive from a man aged 18 to 35 in good health and CMV-seronegative.

The count of this clone is one. The chain has TRBV4-2 and TRBJ1-1; D gene ambiguous. Germline loops: CDR1 LGHNA, CDR2 YNFKEQ. This CDR3 has 13 residues. V lost 3 bases, J lost 6 bases, and 11 bases lay in between. This chain's CDR3 is CASSQEVGSEAFF. CDR3 coding DNA: TGTGCCAGCAGCCAGGAGGTAGGGTCTGAAGCTTTCTTT.

J is TRBJ1-1 and V is TRBV4-1, with D uncertain. Germline V lookup: CDR1 MGHRA, CDR2 YSYEKL. The CDR3 sequence is 14 residues long. Deletions cut 4 bases from V and 0 bases from J, with 9 bases between. In nucleotides, the CDR3 is TGCGCCAGCAGCCCCTTCCCCTTGAACACTGAAGCTTTCTTT. Amino acid sequence: CASSPFPLNTEAFF.

The chain employs TRBV5-6 and TRBJ2-1; 11 bases are shared with TRBD2. With V trimmed by 3 bases and J by 3 bases, 5 bases remained unmatched. Germline CDR1 reads SGHDT; CDR2 reads YYEEEE. The CDR3 covers 16 residues. CDR3 sequence (DNA): TGTGCCAGCAGCTACGGACTAGCGGGTAACTACAATGAGCAGTTCTTC. Protein: CASSYGLAGNYNEQFF.

This clone was seen once. In the same sample, other DNA sequences code for this CDR3. J is TRBJ1-1 and V is TRBV12-2; the table assigns TRBD1, which was not confirmed against the DNA. TRBV12-2 is a documented pseudogene. The CDR3 runs to 14 residues. The CDR3 coding sequence is TGTGCAAGCCGCCGCGGAACAGGGAACACTGAAGCTTTCTTT. Translation: CASRRGTGNTEAFF.

This chain joins TRBV5-1 and TRBJ2-7; 7 nucleotides line up with TRBD2. J lost 6 bases, V lost 3 bases, and 15 bases had no gene match. Germline V gene lookup returns CDR1 SGHRS and CDR2 YFSETQ. This CDR3 has 16 amino acids. This CDR3 reads CASSSRAGKAGAEQYF. The CDR3 DNA reads TGCGCCAGCAGCTCAAGAGCGGGAAAGGCCGGGGCCGAGCAGTACTTC. Together with reference TRBV5-1 and TRBJ2-7, the CDR3 gives the full variable domain: KAGVTQTPRYLIKTRGQQVTLSCSPISGHRSVSWYQQTPGQGLQFLFEYFSETQRNKGNFPGRFSGRQFSNSRSEMNVSTLELGDSALYLCASSSRAGKAGAEQYFGPGTRLTVT.

The V call is TRBV7-2, the J call TRBJ2-1; the match to TRBD2 covers 9 bases. CDR1 is SGHTA, CDR2 FQGNSA, per germline. CDR3 length equals 16 residues. Losses at the gene ends were 5 bases for V and 9 bases for J; bases not matched to a gene: 14. CDR3 nucleotide sequence: TGTGCCAGCAGCCCCGGGACTAGCCAATTGAAAGGTGAGCAGTTCTTC. This sequence encodes CASSPGTSQLKGEQFF. The whole variable domain, remainder taken from reference TRBV7-2 and TRBJ2-1, is GAGVSQSPSNKVTEKGKDVELRCDPISGHTALYWYRQSLGQGLEFLIYFQGNSAPDKSGLPSDRFSAERTGGSVSTLTIQRTQQEDSAVYLCASSPGTSQLKGEQFFGPGTRLTVL.

This sequence joins TRBV4-1 and TRBJ2-7; 9 nucleotides align to TRBD1. Germline lookup yields CDR1 MGHRA and CDR2 YSYEKL. V dropped 3 bases and J dropped 1; count of bases not matched to a gene: 4. This CDR3 has 15 amino acids. In DNA, the CDR3 is TGCGCCAGCAGCCACCCCGGGACAGGGTCCTACGAGCAGTACTTC. This encodes CASSHPGTGSYEQYF.

The J gene is TRBJ1-5, the V gene TRBV30, with 10 bases aligning to TRBD1. Germline V gives CDR1 GTSNPN, CDR2 SVGIG (reference sequence). The CDR3 runs 16 residues. Losses at the gene ends were 1 base for V and 7 bases for J; bases not matched to a gene: 10. The CDR3 sequence: CAWSAAGTGDEQPQHF. CDR3 nucleotide sequence: TGTGCCTGGAGTGCTGCTGGGACAGGGGATGAACAGCCCCAGCATTTT.

The chain joins TRBV9 to TRBJ2-4, with 8 nucleotides matching TRBD2. CDR3 length: 15 amino acids. J lost 7 bases, V lost 0 bases, and 6 bases had no gene match. Germline V gene data show CDR1 as SGDLS and CDR2 as YYNGEE. The CDR3 sequence: CASSVAAGGGNIQYF. The CDR3 coding sequence is TGTGCCAGCAGCGTAGCGGCGGGAGGAGGTAACATTCAGTACTTC.

The chain employs TRBV4-1 and TRBJ1-1, with 11 bases that match TRBD1. Unmatched junction bases numbered 1, after V lost 0 bases and J lost 7 bases. The germline V gene has CDR1 MGHRA and CDR2 YSYEKL. The CDR3 consists of 14 residues. DNA for the CDR3: TGCGCCAGCAGCCAAGATGGGACAGGGGGTGAAGCTTTCTTT. It specifies CASSQDGTGGEAFF.

This clone has just one count. For the CDR3, the DNA is TGTGCCAGCAGCCTCGGACTAGCCCATTCCTACAATGAGCAGTTCTTC. It yields the protein CASSLGLAHSYNEQFF. V gene TRBV5-8 combines with J gene TRBJ2-1, with TRBD2 identical over 8 bases. The CDR3 is 16 residues long. Trimming took 4 bases from V and 1 from J; bases not matched to a gene: 7. Germline V gives CDR1 SGHTS, CDR2 YDEGEE.

V and J are TRBV29-1 and TRBJ2-7, with 8 bases identical to TRBD1. The V gene end was trimmed by 7 bases and the J gene end by 0 bases; junction bases not matched to a gene: 5. Germline CDR1 is SQVTM and CDR2 is ANQGSEA. This CDR3 comprises 13 residues. The CDR3 bases are TGCAGCGCCAGACAGGGGCCCTCCTACGAGCAGTACTTC. Its translation is CSARQGPSYEQYF.

The chain has TRBV7-2 and TRBJ2-3; 12 nucleotides agree with TRBD2. Germline V gives CDR1 SGHTA, CDR2 FQGNSA. With 5 bases clipped from V and 6 bases from J, the junction kept 12 bases outside the gene matches. The CDR3 sequence is 17 residues long. The CDR3 sequence: CASSRGLAGRPWDTQYF. The CDR3 nucleotides read TGTGCCAGCAGCCGCGGACTAGCGGGGCGGCCGTGGGATACGCAGTATTTT.

The V gene is TRBV30, the J gene TRBJ1-5; unclear D gene. This CDR3 has 13 residues. V was pared by 4 bases and J by 11 bases, with 18 bases between. Germline CDR1 is GTSNPN and CDR2 is SVGIG (reference sequence). The CDR3 reads CAWIPASSAAQHF. The CDR3 nucleotides are TGTGCCTGGATTCCGGCCTCATCAGCGGCCCAGCATTTT.

This chain connects TRBV15 to TRBJ1-2; 10 bases map to TRBD1. V gave up 0 bases and J gave up 4 bases; unmatched junction bases: 5. Germline CDR1 and CDR2: LNHNV and YYDKDF (reference sequence). The CDR3 consists of 16 residues. CDR3 coding DNA: TGTGCCACCAGCAGAGATCCAGGACAGGGGGGCTATGGCTACACCTTC. It translates to CATSRDPGQGGYGYTF. The full variable domain, completed using reference TRBV15 and TRBJ1-2, is DAMVIQNPRYQVTQFGKPVTLSCSQTLNHNVMYWYQQKSSQAPKLLFHYYDKDFNNEADTPDNFQSRRPNTSFCFLDIRSPGLGDTAMYLCATSRDPGQGGYGYTFGSGTRLTVV.

The V gene is TRBV7-9, the J gene TRBJ2-3, with D tentatively TRBD2 (6 bases). V lost 5 bases and J 1 base, leaving 16 bases between the germline ends. Germline V lookup: CDR1 SEHNR, CDR2 FQNEAQ (reference sequence). The CDR3 consists of 16 residues. The CDR3 DNA follows: TGTGCCAGCAGCCCCTCTGCTGGAGGGGGCACAGATACGCAGTATTTT. Translation: CASSPSAGGGTDTQYF. The variable domain in full, with the rest retrieved from reference TRBV7-9 and TRBJ2-3, is DTGVSQNPRHKITKRGQNVTFRCDPISEHNRLYWYRQTLGQGPEFLTYFQNEAQLEKSRLLSDRFSAERPKGSFSTLEIQRTEQGDSAMYLCASSPSAGGGTDTQYFGPGTRLTVL.

This chain joins TRBV4-1 and TRBJ2-3, with 8 bases that match TRBD2. Germline trimming cut 0 bases from V and 0 bases from J; bases unmatched to any gene: 8. The CDR3 length is 18 residues. From germline, CDR1 is MGHRA and CDR2 YSYEKL. The CDR3 bases are TGCGCCAGCAGCCAAGAGGGGACTAGACCTTCTAGCACAGATACGCAGTATTTT. Translated, it gives CASSQEGTRPSSTDTQYF.

This chain connects TRBV25-1 to TRBJ1-2; 9 nucleotides match TRBD1. The CDR3 is 14 residues long. Germline V gene sequence: CDR1 MGHDK, CDR2 SYGVNS. With 6 bases clipped from V and 6 bases from J, the junction kept 8 bases outside the gene matches. The CDR3 sequence is CASRDRGRRDGYTF. The CDR3 DNA sequence: TGTGCCAGCAGGGACAGGGGAAGAAGGGATGGCTACACCTTC.

This clone was found a few times. The chain recombines TRBV13 with TRBJ1-2, with D tentatively TRBD1 (5 bases). V lost 8 bases, J lost 3 bases, and 13 bases lay in between. The germline V gene has CDR1 PRHDT and CDR2 FYEKMQ (reference sequence). The CDR3 contains 13 residues. The CDR3 is CASRWQGDYGYTF. The CDR3 bases are TGTGCCAGCCGGTGGCAGGGCGACTATGGCTACACCTTC. Looking up the rest from reference TRBV13 and TRBJ1-2 gives the full variable domain: AAGVIQSPRHLIKEKRETATLKCYPIPRHDTVYWYQQGPGQDPQFLISFYEKMQSDKGSIPDRFSAQQFSDYHSELNMSSLELGDSALYFCASRWQGDYGYTFGSGTRLTVV.

CDR3 DNA sequence: TGTGCCAGCAGTTTTGGGCCCAAGGTGGAGCAGTACTTC. Translating it yields CASSFGPKVEQYF. The chain carries TRBV28 and TRBJ2-7; no clear D. The CDR3 runs 13 residues. CDR1 and CDR2 from the germline V gene are MDHEN and SYDVKM. The V end was cut by 3 bases, the J end by 7 bases, with 13 bases between.

The V and J genes are TRBV25-1 and TRBJ2-7; 9 positions match TRBD1. The CDR3 totals 14 residues. Germline values: CDR1 MGHDK, CDR2 SYGVNS. V lost 4 bases, J lost 3 bases, and 4 bases stayed unmatched. In DNA form, the CDR3 reads TGTGCCAGCAGTGCGGACAGGGGAGTCTACGAGCAGTACTTC. Amino acid sequence: CASSADRGVYEQYF.

CDR3 DNA sequence: TGTGCCAGTAGTATAAACAGGGGGAGCTATGGCTACACCTTC. Translated: CASSINRGSYGYTF. The chain carries TRBV19 and TRBJ1-2, with 8 bases aligning to TRBD1. The germline gives CDR1 LNHDA, CDR2 SQIVND (reference sequence). This CDR3 is built from 14 residues. Trimming took 2 bases from V and 4 from J; bases not matched to a gene: 3.

The chain couples TRBV4-1 to TRBJ1-3; unclear D gene. The CDR3 sequence is 16 residues long. Trimming removed 4 bases from V and 0 bases from J, with 13 bases in between. The germline V gene has CDR1 MGHRA and CDR2 YSYEKL. As DNA, the CDR3 is TGCGCCAGCAGCCTCGAGCGGCCGGCCTCTGGAAACACCATATATTTT. Its translation is CASSLERPASGNTIYF.

The chain employs TRBV7-8 and TRBJ1-3, with a weak D call TRBD1 (6 bases). The germline CDR1 and CDR2 sequences are SGHVS and FQNEAQ. V lost 5 bases, J lost 3 bases, and 11 bases lay in between. This CDR3 spans 14 amino acids. The CDR3 DNA sequence: TGTGCCAGCAGCCCACAGGGTTTTGGAAACACCATATATTTT. Translated, it gives CASSPQGFGNTIYF. The full variable domain, in which reference TRBV7-8 and TRBJ1-3 provide the parts outside the CDR3, is GAGVSQSPRYKVAKRGQDVALRCDPISGHVSLFWYQQALGQGPEFLTYFQNEAQLDKSGLPSDRFFAERPEGSVSTLKIQRTQQEDSAVYLCASSPQGFGNTIYFGEGSWLTVV.

This chain joins TRBV7-9 and TRBJ1-3; 10 bases line up with TRBD1. V gave up 11 bases and J gave up 1 base; unmatched junction bases: 2. Germline loops: CDR1 SEHNR, CDR2 FQNEAQ (reference sequence). There are 13 residues in the CDR3. For the CDR3, the DNA is TGTGCCGAGGGACAGGGGTCTGGAAACACCATATATTTT. Protein: CAEGQGSGNTIYF.

The chain couples TRBV6-5 to TRBJ2-7, with a tentative D call TRBD1 (5 bases). The CDR3 is 15 amino acids. V lost 4 bases and J lost 0, with 13 bases in between. Per the germline V gene, CDR1 is MNHEY and CDR2 is SVGAGI. The CDR3 here is CASSLRQPGSYEQYF. The CDR3 nucleotides are TGTGCCAGCAGTTTAAGACAGCCAGGCTCCTACGAGCAGTACTTC.

The CDR3 spells CASSVSWEDEQYF. CDR3 in DNA: TGTGCCAGCAGCGTAAGTTGGGAGGACGAGCAGTACTTC. V gene TRBV9 combines with J gene TRBJ2-7; D possibly corresponds to TRBD2 (6 bases). The CDR3 sequence is 13 residues long. Per germline, CDR1 SGDLS and CDR2 YYNGEE. With 1 base removed from V and 5 bases from J, the gap between germline ends came to 10 bases.

V and J are TRBV4-3 and TRBJ1-3, with D uncertain. V shed 0 bases and J shed 11 bases, with 11 bases lying between them. Germline loops: CDR1 LGHNA, CDR2 YSLEER. The CDR3 has 13 amino acids. In DNA, the CDR3 is TGCGCCAGCAGCCAAGATGAGGGCAGCCCCATATATTTT. This gives the protein CASSQDEGSPIYF.

The genes are TRBV11-3 and TRBJ2-3; the D gene is possibly TRBD2 (7 bases). CDR3 size: 16 residues. CDR1 SGHNT and CDR2 YENEEA come from the germline V gene. The V gene lost 1 base and the J gene lost 3 bases, with 14 bases spanning the gap. This chain's CDR3 is CASSLVSGGGTDTQYF. The CDR3 DNA is TGTGCCAGCAGCTTAGTCTCGGGGGGCGGGACAGATACGCAGTATTTT. The whole variable domain, remainder taken from reference TRBV11-3 and TRBJ2-3, is EAGVVQSPRYKIIEKKQPVAFWCNPISGHNTLYWYLQNLGQGPELLIRYENEEAVDDSQLPKDRFSAERLKGVDSTLKIQPAELGDSAVYLCASSLVSGGGTDTQYFGPGTRLTVL.

This chain joins TRBV30 and TRBJ2-1; D remains unclear. Germline loops: CDR1 GTSNPN, CDR2 SVGIG (reference sequence). V was pared by 3 bases and J by 6 bases, with 9 bases between. This CDR3 has 12 residues. CDR3 amino acids: CAWSNLANEQFF. DNA of the CDR3: TGTGCCTGGAGCAACTTAGCCAATGAGCAGTTCTTC.

This clone was seen more than once but under ten times. The chain combines TRBV7-9 with TRBJ2-5, with 9 bases fitting TRBD2. The CDR3 consists of 16 residues. Germline-derived CDR1 and CDR2 are SEHNR and FQNEAQ (reference sequence). With 5 bases clipped from V and 4 bases from J, the junction kept 11 bases outside the gene matches. The chain's CDR3 is CASSPSASGILETQYF. Here the CDR3 DNA reads TGTGCCAGCAGCCCCTCGGCTAGCGGGATTTTAGAGACCCAGTACTTC. Based on the CDR3 plus reference TRBV7-9 and TRBJ2-5, the full variable domain is DTGVSQNPRHKITKRGQNVTFRCDPISEHNRLYWYRQTLGQGPEFLTYFQNEAQLEKSRLLSDRFSAERPKGSFSTLEIQRTEQGDSAMYLCASSPSASGILETQYFGPGTRLLVL.

The chain employs TRBV6-1 and TRBJ1-1, with D perhaps TRBD1 (5 bases). Germline assignment: CDR1 MNHNS and CDR2 SASEGT. Trimming shortened V by 2 bases and J by 7 bases, and 8 bases separated the two germline ends. The CDR3 spans 12 residues. The CDR3 DNA follows: TGTGCCAGCAGTGAAACCCAGGGTGAAGCTTTCTTT. Amino acid sequence: CASSETQGEAFF.